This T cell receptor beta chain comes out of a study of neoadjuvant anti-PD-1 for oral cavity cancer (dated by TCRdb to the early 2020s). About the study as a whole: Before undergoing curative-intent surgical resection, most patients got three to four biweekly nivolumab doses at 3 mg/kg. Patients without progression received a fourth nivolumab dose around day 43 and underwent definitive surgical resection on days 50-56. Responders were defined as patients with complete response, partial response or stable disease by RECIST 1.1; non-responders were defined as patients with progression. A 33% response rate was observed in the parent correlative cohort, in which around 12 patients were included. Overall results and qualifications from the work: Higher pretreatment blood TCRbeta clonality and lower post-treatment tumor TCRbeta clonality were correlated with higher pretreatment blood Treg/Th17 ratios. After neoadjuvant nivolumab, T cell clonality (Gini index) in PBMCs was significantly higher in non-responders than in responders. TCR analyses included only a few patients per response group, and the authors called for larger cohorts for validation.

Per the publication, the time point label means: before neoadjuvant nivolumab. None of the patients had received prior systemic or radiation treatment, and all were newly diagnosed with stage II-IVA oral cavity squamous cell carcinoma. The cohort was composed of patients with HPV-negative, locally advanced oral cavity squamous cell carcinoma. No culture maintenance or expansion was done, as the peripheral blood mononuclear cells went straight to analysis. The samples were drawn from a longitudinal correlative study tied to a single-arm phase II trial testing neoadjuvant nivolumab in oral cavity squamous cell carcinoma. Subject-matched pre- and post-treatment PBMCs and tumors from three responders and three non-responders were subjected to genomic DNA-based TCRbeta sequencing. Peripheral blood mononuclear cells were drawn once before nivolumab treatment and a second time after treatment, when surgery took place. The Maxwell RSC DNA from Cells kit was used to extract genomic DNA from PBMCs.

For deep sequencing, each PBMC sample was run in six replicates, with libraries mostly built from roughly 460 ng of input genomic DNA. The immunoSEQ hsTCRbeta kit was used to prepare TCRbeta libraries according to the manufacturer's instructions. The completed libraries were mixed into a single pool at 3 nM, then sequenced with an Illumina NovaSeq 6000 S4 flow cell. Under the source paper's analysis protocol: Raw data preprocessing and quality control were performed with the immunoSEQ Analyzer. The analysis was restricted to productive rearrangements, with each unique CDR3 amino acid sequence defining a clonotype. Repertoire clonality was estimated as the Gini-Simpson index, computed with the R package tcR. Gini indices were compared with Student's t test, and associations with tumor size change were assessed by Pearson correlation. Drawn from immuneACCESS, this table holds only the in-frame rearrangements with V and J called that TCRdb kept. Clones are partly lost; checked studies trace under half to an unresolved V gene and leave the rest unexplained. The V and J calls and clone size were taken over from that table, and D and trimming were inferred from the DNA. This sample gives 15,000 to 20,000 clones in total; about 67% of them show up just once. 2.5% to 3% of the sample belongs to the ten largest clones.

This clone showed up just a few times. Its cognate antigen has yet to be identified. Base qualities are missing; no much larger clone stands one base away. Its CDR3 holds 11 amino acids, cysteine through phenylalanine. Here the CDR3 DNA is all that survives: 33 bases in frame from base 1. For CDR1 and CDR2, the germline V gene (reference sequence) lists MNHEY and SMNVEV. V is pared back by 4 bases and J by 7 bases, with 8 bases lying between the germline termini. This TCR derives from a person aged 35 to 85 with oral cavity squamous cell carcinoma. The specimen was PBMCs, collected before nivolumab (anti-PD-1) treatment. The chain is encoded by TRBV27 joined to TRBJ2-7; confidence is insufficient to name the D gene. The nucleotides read TGTGCCAGCAGTTCAGTAGGGGAGCAGTACTTC. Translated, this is CASSSVGEQYF.